The T cell receptor (beta chain) under discussion was sequenced for a study of T cells in Graves' hyperthyroidism and ophthalmopathy. Amplification of TCR beta CDR3 regions used RNA as the template. First-round RT-PCR of the TCR CDR3 relied on the HTBI primer set. TCRdb called the multiplex PCR reads again in MiXCR, with one record for every CDR3 protein. This table has more than 350,000 distinct CDR3 sequences, 17% appearing once. Deletions cut 1 base from V and 2 bases from J, with 9 bases between. CDR1 SGHDN and CDR2 FVKESK come from the germline V gene. The CDR3 is 14 residues long. This clonotype showed up many times.

The chain employs TRBV14 and TRBJ2-7; perhaps TRBD2 as D (5 bases). The TCR was taken from a woman aged 25-40 years with Graves' hyperthyroidism that later progressed to Graves' ophthalmopathy. The sequenced sample consisted of blood. The CDR3 nucleotides read TGTGCCAGCAGCCAAGCCGGGAACCCCTACGAGCAGTACTTC. Translation: CASSQAGNPYEQYF.